Described below is a single T cell receptor (beta chain) sequence and its context. The sample holds a few counts of this clonotype. Its antigen remains undetermined. The record has no base qualities; no much larger clone is one base away. Bulk unsorted tissue served as the source for RNA extraction, and RNA quality was assessed using a NanoDrop ND-1000 and an Agilent 2100. All donors had newly diagnosed lung cancer, had not received prior chemotherapy, and were admitted for thoracic surgery in China between August and November 2014. Patients with previous radiotherapy or chemotherapy, or with another concurrent cancer, were excluded from the study. Pieces of surgical tissue measuring about 1-2.2 cm3 were kept in RNAlater solution and stored at -80 degrees C until use. This entry belongs to a study of tumor and adjacent non-tumor tissue in lung cancer (dated by TCRdb to between 2017 and 2018). Regarding the research as a whole: The cohort included 12 adenocarcinoma, a couple of squamous cell carcinoma and 1 small cell lung cancer patients. A few dozen paired specimens, one tumor and one normal lung sample per patient, were profiled by TCRbeta CDR3 sequencing. Using bulk TCRbeta repertoires from around 15 lung cancer patients, the study set lung tumor tissue side by side with matched distant non-tumor lung tissue. The roughly 15 enrolled patients, of whom about 10 were men and 5 were women, were aged about 30 to 80 years and were diagnosed with TNM stage I to III disease. Sequencing produced about 130,000,000 productive TCRbeta reads in total, an average of approximately 4 million reads per sample. Overall results and qualifications from the work: In normal lung, the top 100 clones accounted for a significantly larger cumulative share of the repertoire than in tumor tissue. TCR diversity (inverse Simpson) was significantly higher in tumor than in normal lung tissue (approximately 400 vs 170, P = 0.0075, Mann-Whitney U test). Only approximately 14 patients were included in the cohort, and the need for larger samples and more detailed clinical data was noted by the authors. TCR diversity was significantly higher in younger patients, and greater tumor TCR diversity was associated with shorter overall survival and shorter disease-free survival. The methods do not name the sequencing platform or mention unique molecular identifiers. Because peripheral blood was not sequenced, blood TCRbeta repertoires in the lung cancer patients of the study were not examined.

The protocol used for the library was multiplex PCR. Sequencer: Illumina HiSeq 2500. Following protocols modified from ARM-PCR, the researchers constructed TCRbeta libraries through three rounds of nested PCR with primers (Table S4). PCR products of 200-500 bp were gel-excised and purified with the QIAquick gel extraction kit before sequencing. The original methods were these. Trimmomatic was used to clean the reads, FLASH was used to merge the reads into complete CDR3 sequences, and MiTCR was used to assign the reads to V(D)J germline segments. VDJtools was used to compute clonal diversity as the inverse Simpson's index. A read counted as productive if the sequence was in-frame and lacked a premature stop codon. Using fastp trimming at Q25 and MiXCR clonotype assembly, TCRdb reanalyzed the public sequencing data and kept in-frame beta chains. CDR3 protein sequences are deduplicated, and each keeps its most common genes and DNA. The V and J calls and clone size are TCRdb's, not the authors'. Across this sample there are around 210,000 distinct CDR3 sequences, with 70% to 75% seen only once. Of the sample, roughly a quarter falls within the top ten clones.

The source of this sequence is a man aged 55-75 years with non-small cell lung cancer. Sample: lung tumor tissue.

The encoded CDR3 is CSAIVGLAGEADTQYF. The nucleotide sequence reads TGCAGTGCTATCGTCGGACTAGCGGGAGAGGCAGATACGCAGTATTTT. The chain is encoded by TRBV20-1 joined to TRBJ2-3, with 13 bases matching TRBD2. V and J are trimmed by 4 bases and 4 bases, and the gene matches miss 8 bases of the junction. The germline V gene (reference sequence) provides CDR1 DFQATT and CDR2 SNEGSKA. The CDR3 covers 16 residues, taking in both the cysteine and the phenylalanine. Solely the CDR3 DNA is kept, with 48 bases framed from the first base.